Below are 25 T cell receptor beta chains sequenced from a single sample in a study of cytomegalovirus exposure and HLA in healthy donors. PCR employed 60 Vbeta and 13 Jbeta primers. Repertoires were generated with immunoSEQ multiplex PCR, while TCRdb's copy carries only in-frame clones and drops some. Counted here are 150,000 to 180,000 clones, around 81% occurring once; the ten biggest clones make up over 5%. Input material: PBMCs. The receptors originated from a woman in her 40s in good health and CMV-seropositive.

A few counts support this clone. V gene TRBV28 combines with J gene TRBJ1-5; 7 bases fit TRBD1. Trimming removed 6 bases from V and 1 base from J; junction bases left unmatched: 0. The CDR3 runs to 13 residues. The germline V gene has CDR1 MDHEN and CDR2 SYDVKM. This chain's CDR3 is CASRDRSNQPQHF. The CDR3 DNA sequence: TGTGCCAGCAGGGACAGGAGCAATCAGCCCCAGCATTTT.

This sequence joins TRBV15 and TRBJ1-4; no definite D call. Trimming pared 4 bases from V and 0 bases from J, leaving 12 bases between. CDR3 length: 16 amino acids. In germline, CDR1 is LNHNV, CDR2 YYDKDF (reference sequence). CDR3 DNA: TGTGCCACCAGCAAACAGCCCTCTACAACTAATGAAAAACTGTTTTTT. It yields the protein CATSKQPSTTNEKLFF. Together with reference TRBV15 and TRBJ1-4, the CDR3 gives the full variable domain: DAMVIQNPRYQVTQFGKPVTLSCSQTLNHNVMYWYQQKSSQAPKLLFHYYDKDFNNEADTPDNFQSRRPNTSFCFLDIRSPGLGDTAMYLCATSKQPSTTNEKLFFGSGTQLSVL.

This clone showed up just a few times. The DNA for the CDR3 is TGCGCCAGCAGAGTAGGGGGTCTAGCGGGGTCCCAAGAGACCCAGTACTTC. This codes for CASRVGGLAGSQETQYF. The V gene is TRBV5-1, the J gene TRBJ2-5; 9 nucleotides agree with TRBD2. V lost 5 bases and J lost 1; bases outside the gene matches: 12. The CDR3 spans 17 residues. Germline V gene data show CDR1 as SGHRS and CDR2 as YFSETQ. Drawing the rest from reference TRBV5-1 and TRBJ2-5, the complete variable domain is KAGVTQTPRYLIKTRGQQVTLSCSPISGHRSVSWYQQTPGQGLQFLFEYFSETQRNKGNFPGRFSGRQFSNSRSEMNVSTLELGDSALYLCASRVGGLAGSQETQYFGPGTRLLVL.

A few counts support this clone. V usage is TRBV9 and J usage is TRBJ2-1; TRBD2 matches 8 bases. CDR3 size: 16 residues. The ends lost 0 bases at V and 7 bases at J; junction bases unmatched: 9. Germline V gene sequence: CDR1 SGDLS, CDR2 YYNGEE. As DNA, the CDR3 is TGTGCCAGCAGCGTAGGCCCAGCGGGAGTTCCTAATGAGCAGTTCTTC. This sequence encodes CASSVGPAGVPNEQFF.

This chain joins TRBV7-6 and TRBJ1-1; weak D call: TRBD1 (5 bases). V lost 4 bases, J lost 1 base, and 7 bases lay in between. Germline values: CDR1 SGHVS, CDR2 FNYEAQ. This CDR3 region has 13 residues. CDR3 sequence reads: CASSYGGNTEAFF. The CDR3 DNA sequence: TGTGCCAGCAGCTACGGGGGGAACACTGAAGCTTTCTTT.

The rearrangement links TRBV19 to TRBJ2-5, with D perhaps TRBD2 (6 bases). CDR3 length: 13 amino acids. CDR1 is LNHDA, CDR2 SQIVND, per germline (reference sequence). The CDR3 protein is CATEGLSRETQYF. Written as DNA, the CDR3 is TGTGCGACTGAGGGACTCTCCAGGGAGACCCAGTACTTC.

V and J are TRBV7-2 and TRBJ2-2; a possible D gene is TRBD1 (5 bases). V lost 3 bases, J lost 1 base, and 9 bases lay in between. CDR1 SGHTA and CDR2 FQGNSA come from the germline V gene. The CDR3 covers 15 residues. The CDR3 nucleotides are TGTGCCAGCAGCTTCAACAGGCAGAACACCGGGGAGCTGTTTTTT. It yields the protein CASSFNRQNTGELFF.

This clone was seen a few times. The genes are TRBV5-6 and TRBJ1-4; a possible D gene is TRBD1 (6 bases). CDR3 length: 18 amino acids. V was shortened by 0 bases and J by 8 bases, with 23 bases between the two germline ends. In germline, CDR1 is SGHDT, CDR2 YYEEEE. The CDR3 reads CASSLGRGSHQPGEKLFF. CDR3 DNA sequence: TGTGCCAGCAGCTTGGGTAGGGGGTCACACCAGCCCGGAGAAAAACTGTTTTTT.

The table lists this clone with a few counts. This chain joins TRBV28 and TRBJ1-5; weak D call: TRBD1 (6 bases). Trimming removed 4 bases from V and 4 bases from J, with 11 bases in between. The CDR3 totals 14 residues. Germline V gene data show CDR1 as MDHEN and CDR2 as SYDVKM. The CDR3 region is CASSYTGTNQPQHF. The CDR3 DNA reads TGTGCCAGCAGTTATACAGGGACGAATCAGCCCCAGCATTTT.

The genes are TRBV6-6 and TRBJ1-5; D not certain. Trimming left V 0 bases short and J 3 bases short, with 9 bases between. Looked up from germline, CDR1 is MNHNY and CDR2 is SVGAGI (reference sequence). This CDR3 comprises 15 residues. The CDR3, as DNA: TGTGCCAGCAGTTACTCTGGGCAGTACAATCAGCCCCAGCATTTT. Amino acid sequence: CASSYSGQYNQPQHF.

This sequence joins TRBV2 and TRBJ1-3; TRBD1 might be the D (5 bases). The V end was cut by 4 bases, the J end by 3 bases, with 16 bases between. Germline V gives CDR1 SNHLY, CDR2 FYNNEI. The CDR3 totals 16 residues. The CDR3 DNA is TGTGCCAGCAGTGCGCAGGGTGTCCTCTTTGGAAACACCATATATTTT. This codes for CASSAQGVLFGNTIYF.

CDR3 region: CASTLAGGHSYEQYF. In nucleotides, the CDR3 is TGTGCCAGCACCCTAGCGGGAGGTCACTCCTACGAGCAGTACTTC. V usage is TRBV21-1 and J usage is TRBJ2-7; TRBD2 reflects the table's D call only, with no check against the DNA. TRBV21-1 is a pseudogene locus. The CDR3 runs 15 residues.

The chain has TRBV29-1 and TRBJ2-2; no clear D gene. The CDR3 spans 9 residues. The V end was cut by 8 bases, the J end by 6 bases, with 4 bases between. Per germline, CDR1 SQVTM and CDR2 ANQGSEA. The CDR3 DNA follows: TGCAGCCCCTCCGGGGAGCTGTTTTTT. Translating it yields CSPSGELFF.

This chain joins TRBV7-3 and TRBJ2-1; 7 bases fit TRBD2. Germline CDR1 reads SGHTA; CDR2 reads FQGTGA. This CDR3 region has 16 residues. V shed 5 bases and J 5 bases; nucleotides not matched to a gene: 12. CDR3 bases: TGTGCCAGCAGCCCCCTGGGCGGGAGAGTGGACAATGAGCAGTTCTTC. This codes for CASSPLGGRVDNEQFF.

V usage is TRBV6-5 and J usage is TRBJ2-7; D gene unclear. The V gene's germline CDR1 is MNHEY and CDR2 SVGAGI. The length of the CDR3 is 14 residues. V gave up 5 bases and J gave up 0 bases, with 11 bases separating them. For the CDR3, the DNA is TGTGCCAGCAGTGATCCGGGTGACTCCTACGAGCAGTACTTC. This translates into CASSDPGDSYEQYF.

The chain is built from TRBV27 and TRBJ2-7; 7 bases map to TRBD1. The germline gives CDR1 MNHEY, CDR2 SMNVEV (reference sequence). The CDR3 runs 15 residues. V was pared by 4 bases and J by 0 bases, with 6 bases of the junction left unmatched. The CDR3 is CASSSPGQSSYEQYF. The CDR3 nucleotides read TGTGCCAGCAGTTCACCGGGACAGAGCTCCTACGAGCAGTACTTC.

The J gene is TRBJ2-7, the V gene TRBV2; 9 nucleotides align to TRBD1. There are 14 residues in the CDR3. Germline CDR1 is SNHLY and CDR2 is FYNNEI. J lost 3 bases, V lost 5 bases, and 5 bases had no gene match. CDR3 amino acids: CASSWGQGIYEQYF. CDR3 nucleotides: TGTGCCAGCAGTTGGGGACAGGGAATCTACGAGCAGTACTTC. The whole variable domain, remainder taken from reference TRBV2 and TRBJ2-7, is EPEVTQTPSHQVTQMGQEVILRCVPISNHLYFYWYRQILGQKVEFLVSFYNNEISEKSEIFDDQFSVERPDGSNFTLKIRSTKLEDSAMYFCASSWGQGIYEQYFGPGTRLTVT.

The rearrangement uses TRBV19 and TRBJ1-4, with D unresolved. Germline V CDR1 and CDR2: LNHDA, SQIVND (reference sequence). Trimming stripped 5 bases from V and 8 bases from J, with 15 bases between. This CDR3 spans 14 amino acids. The DNA for the CDR3 is TGTGCCAGTAGTCCAATTTCAGGCTCGGAAAAACTGTTTTTT. It encodes CASSPISGSEKLFF.

The chain is built from TRBV5-1 and TRBJ2-1, with D possibly matching TRBD2 (5 bases). The V end lost 2 bases, the J end lost 1 base, and 13 bases lay between the germline ends. The CDR3 length is 16 residues. The germline V gene has CDR1 SGHRS and CDR2 YFSETQ. CDR3 nucleotides: TGCGCCAGCAGCTTTTCACTAGTCGGTTCCTACAATGAGCAGTTCTTC. This encodes CASSFSLVGSYNEQFF.

The chain couples TRBV28 to TRBJ2-7, with a tentative D call TRBD1 (6 bases). This CDR3 contains 15 residues. V lost 6 bases to trimming and J lost 3 bases, with 18 bases between them. In germline, CDR1 is MDHEN, CDR2 SYDVKM. In nucleotides, the CDR3 is TGTGCCAGCAGAAGCCTGTCCAGGGGTGTCTACGAGCAGTACTTC. It translates to CASRSLSRGVYEQYF.

This chain joins TRBV7-8 and TRBJ2-7; maybe TRBD2 (6 bases). CDR1 SGHVS and CDR2 FQNEAQ come from the germline V gene. Trimming took 5 bases from V and 6 from J, leaving 17 bases between them. The CDR3 is 14 amino acids. The CDR3 reads CASSLGLFSGEQYF. The CDR3, as DNA: TGTGCCAGCAGCCTGGGACTCTTTTCTGGCGAGCAGTACTTC.

This sequence joins TRBV5-1 and TRBJ1-1, with TRBD1 as a possible D gene (6 bases). In germline, CDR1 is SGHRS, CDR2 YFSETQ. Trimming removed 3 bases from V and 3 bases from J, with 15 bases in between. The CDR3 runs to 15 residues. For the CDR3, the DNA is TGCGCCAGCAGCTATCCGGACAGATTACACACTGAAGCTTTCTTT. It encodes CASSYPDRLHTEAFF.

J is TRBJ1-5 and V is TRBV4-1; tentatively, D is TRBD1 (6 bases). Germline loops: CDR1 MGHRA, CDR2 YSYEKL. This CDR3 is 18 amino acids long. V lost 2 bases, J lost 4 bases, and 21 bases lay in between. The CDR3 nucleotides read TGCGCCAGCAGCCAACAAGGCCGGGGGGCGATTATAAATCAGCCCCAGCATTTT. It specifies CASSQQGRGAIINQPQHF.

This clone came up once. The rearrangement uses TRBV10-2 and TRBJ2-3; TRBD2 agrees at 8 bases. This CDR3 has 16 amino acids. The ends lost 2 bases at V and 3 bases at J; junction bases unmatched: 7. In germline, CDR1 is WSHSY, CDR2 SAAADI. The CDR3 reads CASSEGLAIRTDTQYF. CDR3 nucleotide sequence: TGCGCCAGCAGTGAGGGACTAGCAATTAGAACAGATACGCAGTATTTT.

The chain couples TRBV6-1 to TRBJ2-3, with TRBD1 matching over 11 bases. This CDR3 contains 15 residues. CDR1 is MNHNS and CDR2 is SASEGT in the germline V gene. V lost 4 bases to trimming and J lost 6 bases; unmatched junction nucleotides: 6. CDR3 in amino acids: CASSARDRGTDTQYF. The CDR3 DNA reads as TGTGCCAGCAGTGCCCGGGACAGGGGGACGGATACGCAGTATTTT.